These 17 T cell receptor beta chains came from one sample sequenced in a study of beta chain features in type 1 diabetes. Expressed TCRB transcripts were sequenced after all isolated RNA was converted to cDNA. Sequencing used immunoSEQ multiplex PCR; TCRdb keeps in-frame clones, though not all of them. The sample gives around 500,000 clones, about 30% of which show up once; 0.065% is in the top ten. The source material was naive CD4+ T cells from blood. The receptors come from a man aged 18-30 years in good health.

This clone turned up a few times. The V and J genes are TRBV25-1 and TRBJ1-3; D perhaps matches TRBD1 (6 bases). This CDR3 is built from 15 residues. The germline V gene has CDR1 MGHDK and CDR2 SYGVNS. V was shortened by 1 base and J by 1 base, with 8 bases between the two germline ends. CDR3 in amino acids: CASSEWTASGNTIYF. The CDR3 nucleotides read TGTGCCAGCAGTGAATGGACAGCTTCTGGAAACACCATATATTTT. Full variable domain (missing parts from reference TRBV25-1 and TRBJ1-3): EADIYQTPRYLVIGTGKKITLECSQTMGHDKMYWYQQDPGMELHLIHYSYGVNSTEKGDLSSESTVSRIRTEHFPLTLESARPSHTSQYLCASSEWTASGNTIYFGEGSWLTVV.

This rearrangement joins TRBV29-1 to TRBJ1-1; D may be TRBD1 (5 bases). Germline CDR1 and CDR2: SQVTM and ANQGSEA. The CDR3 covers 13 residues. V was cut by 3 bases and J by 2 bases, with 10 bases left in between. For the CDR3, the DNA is TGCAGCGTTGAGGAGGGGAGAAACACTGAAGCTTTCTTT. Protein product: CSVEEGRNTEAFF.

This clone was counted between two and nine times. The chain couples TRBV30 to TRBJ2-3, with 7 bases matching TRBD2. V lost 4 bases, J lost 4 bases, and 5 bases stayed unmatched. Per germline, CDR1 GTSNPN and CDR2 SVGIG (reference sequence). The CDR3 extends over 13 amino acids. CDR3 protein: CAWNTGGADTQYF. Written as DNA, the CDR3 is TGTGCCTGGAACACGGGGGGAGCAGATACGCAGTATTTT.

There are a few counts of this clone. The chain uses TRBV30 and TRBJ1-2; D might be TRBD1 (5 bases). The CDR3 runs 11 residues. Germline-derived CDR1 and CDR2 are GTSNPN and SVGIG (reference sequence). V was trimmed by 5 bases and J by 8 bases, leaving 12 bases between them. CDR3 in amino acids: CAWGRGVGYTF. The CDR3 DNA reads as TGTGCCTGGGGTAGAGGGGTAGGCTACACCTTC.

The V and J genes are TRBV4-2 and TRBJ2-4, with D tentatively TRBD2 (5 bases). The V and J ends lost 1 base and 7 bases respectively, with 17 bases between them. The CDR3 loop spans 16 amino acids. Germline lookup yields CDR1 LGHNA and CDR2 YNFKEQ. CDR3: CASSQGDTEEVNIQYF. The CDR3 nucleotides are TGTGCCAGCAGCCAAGGAGACACGGAGGAGGTGAACATTCAGTACTTC.

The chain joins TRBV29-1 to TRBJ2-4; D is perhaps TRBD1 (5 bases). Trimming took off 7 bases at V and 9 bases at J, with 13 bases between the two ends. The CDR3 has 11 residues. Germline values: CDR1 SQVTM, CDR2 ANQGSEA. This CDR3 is CSGVGQGIQYF. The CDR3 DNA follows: TGCAGCGGTGTGGGGCAGGGCATTCAGTACTTC.

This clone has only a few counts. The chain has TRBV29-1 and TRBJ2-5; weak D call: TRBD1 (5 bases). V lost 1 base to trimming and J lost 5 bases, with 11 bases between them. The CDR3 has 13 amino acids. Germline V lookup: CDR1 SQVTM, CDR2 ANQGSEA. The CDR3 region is CSVEGGAAETQYF. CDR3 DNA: TGCAGCGTTGAAGGGGGCGCCGCGGAGACCCAGTACTTC.

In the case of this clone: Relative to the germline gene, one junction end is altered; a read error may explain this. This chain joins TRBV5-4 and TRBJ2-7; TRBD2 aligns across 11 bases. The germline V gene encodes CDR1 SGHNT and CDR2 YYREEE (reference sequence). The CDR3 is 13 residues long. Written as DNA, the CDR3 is TGTGCCAGCAGCTTAGGCGCTAGCGGGAGGAGTCCCTTC. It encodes CASSLGASGRSPF.

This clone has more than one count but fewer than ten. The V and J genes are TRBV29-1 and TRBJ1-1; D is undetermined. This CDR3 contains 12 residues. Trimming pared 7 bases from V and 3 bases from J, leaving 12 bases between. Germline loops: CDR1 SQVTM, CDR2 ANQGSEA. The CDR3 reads CSAVRADTEAFF. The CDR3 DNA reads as TGCAGCGCCGTCCGAGCGGACACTGAAGCTTTCTTT.

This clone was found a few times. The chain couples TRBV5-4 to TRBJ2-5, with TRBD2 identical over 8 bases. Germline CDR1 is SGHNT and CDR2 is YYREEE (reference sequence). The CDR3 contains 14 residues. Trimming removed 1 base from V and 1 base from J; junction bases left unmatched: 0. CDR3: CASSLTSGQETQYF. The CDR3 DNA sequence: TGTGCCAGCAGCTTGACTAGCGGCCAAGAGACCCAGTACTTC.

The CDR3 loop reads CASSVLAGTDTQYF. The CDR3 DNA is TGTGCCAGCAGCGTACTAGCGGGCACAGATACGCAGTATTTT. This sequence joins TRBV9 and TRBJ2-3; TRBD2 matches at 7 bases. The CDR3 has 14 residues. In germline, CDR1 is SGDLS, CDR2 YYNGEE. With 1 base clipped from V and 1 base from J, the junction kept 0 bases outside the gene matches.

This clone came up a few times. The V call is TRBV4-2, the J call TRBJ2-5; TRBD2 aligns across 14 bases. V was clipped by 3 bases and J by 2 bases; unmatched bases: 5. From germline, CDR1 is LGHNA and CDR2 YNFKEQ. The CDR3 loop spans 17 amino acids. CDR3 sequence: CASSQGLAGANQETQYF. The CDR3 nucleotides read TGTGCCAGCAGCCAGGGACTAGCGGGAGCAAATCAAGAGACCCAGTACTTC.

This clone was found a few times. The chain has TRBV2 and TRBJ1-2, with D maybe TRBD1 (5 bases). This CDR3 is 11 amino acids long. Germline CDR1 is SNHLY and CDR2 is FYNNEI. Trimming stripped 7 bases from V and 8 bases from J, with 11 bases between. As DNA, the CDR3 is TGTGCCAGCACGTTCAGGGTCGGCTACACCTTC. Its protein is CASTFRVGYTF. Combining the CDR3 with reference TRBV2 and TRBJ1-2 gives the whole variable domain EPEVTQTPSHQVTQMGQEVILRCVPISNHLYFYWYRQILGQKVEFLVSFYNNEISEKSEIFDDQFSVERPDGSNFTLKIRSTKLEDSAMYFCASTFRVGYTFGSGTRLTVV.

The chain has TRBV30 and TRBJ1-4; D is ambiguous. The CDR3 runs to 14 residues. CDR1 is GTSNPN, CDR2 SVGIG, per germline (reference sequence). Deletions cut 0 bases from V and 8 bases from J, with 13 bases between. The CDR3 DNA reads TGTGCCTGGAGTGTGGGAGGCCCCGAGGAAAAACTGTTTTTT. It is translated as CAWSVGGPEEKLFF.

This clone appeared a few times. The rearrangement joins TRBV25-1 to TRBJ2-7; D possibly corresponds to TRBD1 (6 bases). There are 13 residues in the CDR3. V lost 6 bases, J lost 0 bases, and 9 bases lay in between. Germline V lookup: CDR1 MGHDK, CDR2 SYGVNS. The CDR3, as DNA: TGTGCCAGCAGAAGGGACAACTCCTACGAGCAGTACTTC. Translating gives CASRRDNSYEQYF.

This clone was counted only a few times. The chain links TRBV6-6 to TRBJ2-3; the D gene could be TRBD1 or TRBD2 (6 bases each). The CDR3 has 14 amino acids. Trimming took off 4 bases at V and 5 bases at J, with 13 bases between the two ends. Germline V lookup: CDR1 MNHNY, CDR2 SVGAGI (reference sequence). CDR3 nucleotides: TGTGCCAGCAGTTGGCACAGGGAGGAAGATACGCAGTATTTT. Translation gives CASSWHREEDTQYF.

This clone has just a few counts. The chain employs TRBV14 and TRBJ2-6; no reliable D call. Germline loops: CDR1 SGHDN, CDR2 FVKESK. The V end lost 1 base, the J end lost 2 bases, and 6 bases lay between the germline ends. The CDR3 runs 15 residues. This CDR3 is CASSQGATGANVLTF. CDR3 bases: TGTGCCAGCAGCCAAGGAGCAACTGGGGCCAACGTCCTGACTTTC. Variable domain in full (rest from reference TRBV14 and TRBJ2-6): EAGVTQFPSHSVIEKGQTVTLRCDPISGHDNLYWYRRVMGKEIKFLLHFVKESKQDESGMPNNRFLAERTGGTYSTLKVQPAELEDSGVYFCASSQGATGANVLTFGAGSRLTVL.